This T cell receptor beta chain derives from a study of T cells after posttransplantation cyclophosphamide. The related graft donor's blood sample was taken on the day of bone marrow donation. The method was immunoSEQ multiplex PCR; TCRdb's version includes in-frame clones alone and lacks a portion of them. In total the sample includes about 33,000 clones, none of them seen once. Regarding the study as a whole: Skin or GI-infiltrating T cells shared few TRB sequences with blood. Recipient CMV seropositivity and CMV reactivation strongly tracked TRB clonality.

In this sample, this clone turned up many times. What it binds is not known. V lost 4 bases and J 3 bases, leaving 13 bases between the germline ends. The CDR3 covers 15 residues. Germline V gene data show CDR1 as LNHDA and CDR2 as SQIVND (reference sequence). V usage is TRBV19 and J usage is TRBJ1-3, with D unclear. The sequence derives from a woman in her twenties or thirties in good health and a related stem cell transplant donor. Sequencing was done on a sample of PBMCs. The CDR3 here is CASSNWRSGGNTIYF. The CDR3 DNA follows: TGTGCCAGTAGTAATTGGCGAAGCGGTGGAAACACCATATATTTT.